A single sample gave rise to the 5 T cell receptor beta chains below, sequenced in a study of technical replicates of blood from several donors. TCRdb's copy holds only in-frame clones and misses some; the assay was immunoSEQ multiplex PCR. There are some 56,000 clones in the sample; just over 90% occur only once, and roughly 4.5% lies in the top ten. Sequenced sample: PBMCs. The receptors here all came from a human donor in good health. Some clones in this sample may be carry-over from other donors' samples.

The gene calls are TRBV2 and TRBJ2-7; TRBD2 matches at 14 bases. Germline V gene data show CDR1 as SNHLY and CDR2 as FYNNEI. This CDR3 is built from 14 residues. Trimming at V came to 7 bases and at J to 6 bases, leaving 5 bases not matched to a gene. CDR3 sequence reads: CASIIGLAGGEQYF. CDR3 in DNA: TGTGCCAGCATAATAGGACTAGCGGGAGGCGAGCAGTACTTC. The complete variable domain, with remaining parts taken from reference TRBV2 and TRBJ2-7, reads EPEVTQTPSHQVTQMGQEVILRCVPISNHLYFYWYRQILGQKVEFLVSFYNNEISEKSEIFDDQFSVERPDGSNFTLKIRSTKLEDSAMYFCASIIGLAGGEQYFGPGTRLTVT.

CDR3 sequence reads: CASRSGPNTEAFF. The CDR3, as DNA: TGTGCCAGCAGGTCAGGCCCGAACACTGAAGCTTTCTTT. This sequence joins TRBV2 and TRBJ1-1, with unresolved D. V was trimmed by 6 bases and J by 1 base, leaving 9 bases between them. The germline V gene has CDR1 SNHLY and CDR2 FYNNEI. This CDR3 region has 13 residues.

The V call is TRBV4-3, the J call TRBJ1-6; maybe TRBD1 (5 bases). Germline V CDR1 and CDR2: LGHNA, YSLEER. This CDR3 spans 17 amino acids. V shed 0 bases and J shed 10 bases, with 19 bases lying between them. As DNA, the CDR3 is TGCGCCAGCAGCCAAGATTTCCGCGGGGGTGGTCGGTCACCCCTCCACTTT. Its translation: CASSQDFRGGGRSPLHF.

The chain links TRBV4-1 to TRBJ1-4, with 9 bases aligning to TRBD1. Per germline, CDR1 MGHRA and CDR2 YSYEKL. The ends lost 0 bases at V and 14 bases at J; junction bases unmatched: 4. The CDR3 is 13 amino acids. CDR3 in DNA: TGCGCCAGCAGCCAAGATATGACAGGGGGGCTGTTTTTT. It encodes CASSQDMTGGLFF.

In its sample, this clone was seen a few times. The chain has TRBV30 and TRBJ2-1; 7 bases agree with TRBD1. Germline V CDR1 and CDR2: GTSNPN, SVGIG (reference sequence). The CDR3 has 12 residues. Trimming cost V 0 bases and J 7 bases; bases outside gene matches: 0. The CDR3 sequence is CAWSVQGNEQFF. CDR3 nucleotides: TGTGCCTGGAGTGTACAGGGGAATGAGCAGTTCTTC.